A selection of T cell receptor beta chains follows, all from one sample in a study of cytomegalovirus exposure and HLA in healthy donors. Clones were sequenced by immunoSEQ multiplex PCR, and TCRdb holds only the in-frame ones, with some missing. Found here are approximately 100,000 clones, roughly 80% of them singletons; the top ten hold over 12%. The sequenced sample consisted of PBMCs. The source of these receptors is a male donor in good health and CMV-seropositive. Each CDR3 is given with its conserved first and last residue.

TRBV2	TRBJ1-6	CASSGGQGYNSPLHF
TRBV6-5	TRBJ2-1	CASSYTRGLYNEQFF
TRBV27	TRBJ1-1	CASSLKGQRAFF
TRBV5-6	TRBJ2-5	CASSLDQGSWETQYF
TRBV6-1	TRBJ1-1	CASIINSMNTEAFF
TRBV5-1	TRBJ2-1	CASSLTTSYNEQFF
TRBV7-2	TRBJ2-1	CASSLAAGFDNEQFF
TRBV13	TRBJ1-6	CASSYGQGGRSPLHF
TRBV30	TRBJ2-7	CAWSGTGGIGEQYF
TRBV5-1	TRBJ2-1	CASSYDTLPTYNEQFF
TRBV25-1	TRBJ1-6	CASRAGMGQGTSPLHF
TRBV7-9	TRBJ2-5	CASSSSGGLKETQYF
TRBV5-1	TRBJ1-1	CASATLSSTEAFF
TRBV25-1	TRBJ1-5	CASSDSGQLVNQPQHF
TRBV11-3	TRBJ2-3	CASSLGTSGEGPDTQYF
TRBV5-5	TRBJ2-7	CASSSSGAPLLYEQYF
TRBV2	TRBJ1-3	CASSAGTGLYSGNTIYF
TRBV18	TRBJ1-5	CASSPGEGNQPQHF
TRBV5-1	TRBJ2-5	CASSFTVEGTQYF
TRBV6-6	TRBJ2-2	CASSYSPRGAGELFF
TRBV29-1	TRBJ2-3	CSVDRAGGTDTQYF
TRBV19	TRBJ2-5	CASSIGRASETQYF
TRBV2	TRBJ1-1	CASSEDRVDTEAFF
TRBV5-5	TRBJ1-4	CASSLTRGEKLFF
TRBV28	TRBJ2-7	CASVSGGLRNEQYF
TRBV4-3	TRBJ2-2	CASSHLTSGGSNTGELFF
TRBV18	TRBJ2-5	CASSPPGSETQYF